This TCR beta chain was found in a study of early T cells in non-severe SARS-CoV-2 infection. Study-level points and caveats: Lookups in VDJdb leaned toward anti-spike CD8 responses and missed private and CD4 specificities.

This clonotype was detected many times. Its antigen is as yet unknown. At one boundary the junction diverges from the germline segment, which might be a read error. The TCR library protocol was used to attach unique molecular identifiers. These identifiers were attached to individual cDNA molecules. TCRdb reprocessed the 5' RACE reads via MiXCR and lists one record per CDR3 protein. The sample shows around 34,000 distinct CDR3 sequences, roughly 5% of them seen only once. The CDR3 has 14 amino acids. Germline values: CDR1 SEHNR, CDR2 FQNEAQ (reference sequence). The sequenced sample consisted of whole blood. The chain recombines TRBV7-9 with TRBJ1-5; D is possibly TRBD1 (5 bases). This receptor was taken from an adult who was a healthcare worker with PCR-confirmed SARS-CoV-2 infection or an uninfected control (not recorded which). The CDR3 DNA is TGTGCCAGCAGCGAGGGGAAAGGCAATCAGCCCCAACATTTT. Protein product: CASSEGKGNQPQHF.